This T cell receptor beta chain was retrieved from a study of shared clonotypes between healthy human individuals (dated by TCRdb to the early 2020s). Regarding the complete study: The cohort comprised two women and a few men aged 18 to 49 years. The study deeply sequenced blood TCR repertoires of roughly five healthy adults to estimate repertoire size and the extent of clonotype sharing between individuals. Libraries were prepared and TCR repertoires were sequenced by different laboratories using diverse techniques, in order to increase sequencing depth and limit assay-specific biases. Between about 0.94 and 8.9 billion PBMCs per donor were obtained by leukapheresis. Per donor, three plates each were used for CD4 naive and CD4 memory, two for CD8 naive, and one for CD8 memory.

Using the deep immunoSEQ assay, TCR CDR3 regions were amplified from genomic DNA by multiplex PCR. For each cell subset, the extracted genomic DNA was distributed evenly across all wells of several immunoSEQ 96-well plates, and each plate served as one replicate. For sorted subsets, around 200 ng genomic DNA, equal to tens of thousands of T cell genomes, was loaded into each replicate PCR. Purified libraries were quantified with a Qubit 3.0 fluorometer, sized on a Bioanalyzer 2100, and re-quantified with the KAPA Library Quantification kit. Every immunoSEQ 96-well plate was sequenced on a separate single-read 150-cycle Illumina NextSeq 550 flow cell. Per the source publication's procedure: Because the immunoSEQ output held only junctional sequences and lacked quality scores, the filtering could not match the filtering applied to full-length reads. Sequences were annotated with PyIR, a Python wrapper for IgBLAST v1.9, and V/J genes and CDR3 were assigned using IMGT germline references. Reads were filtered out if the reads had weak V/J assignments (E-value above 1e-6), no CDR3, stop codons, out-of-frame junctions, or ambiguous translated residues. V3J clonotypes were defined as sequences sharing an identical inferred V gene, J gene, and CDR3 amino acid sequence. To compute the percentage overlap between repertoires, the number of shared unique clonotypes was divided by the size of the smaller repertoire. Three approaches were used to assess repertoire richness: RTK rarefaction, the Chao1 estimator, and Recon v2.1 estimates of unobserved clonotypes. For all TCRbeta clonotypes obtained by the gDNA method from a handful of donors, generation probabilities were computed with OLGA. The table comes from immuneACCESS by way of TCRdb, which keeps in-frame sequences with V and J called. Part of the clones is missing from these tables; in studies checked, under half for an unresolved V gene and the rest for unknown reasons. The DNA was the basis for D and trimming; V, J and clone size are from that table. Here the sample has about 2 million clones; over 85% occur a single time. Of the sample, 0.13% is held by the ten largest clones.

Broader findings and caveats from the paper: Because the study included only a small number of donors, the genetic and exposure-history diversity represented was limited. Clonotypes shared by all four sorted-subset donors showed higher generation probabilities than non-shared clonotypes. Naive subsets generally had larger estimated clonotype richness than memory subsets did. Approximately 5% of naive CD4, around 3.6% of naive CD8, approximately 2.2% of memory CD4, and 0.4% of memory CD8 clonotypes were shared across several donors. Sampling was limited to blood, and TCR repertoires in tissue likely differ from TCR repertoires in blood. Pairwise subsampling led to the expectation that sequencing depth would affect the degree of clonotype sharing among donors. Rarefaction of sorted-subset datasets indicated incomplete sequencing despite the large sequencing depth.

The donors were healthy, HIV-negative adults with no recently reported acute infections or vaccinations. Every donor was a Caucasian adult residing in Nashville, Tennessee, USA. CD4+ T cells were enriched through magnetic negative selection, after which naive cells were positively selected on CD45RA and the remaining negative fraction served as the memory subset. After blood collection by leukapheresis, PBMCs were isolated using Ficoll-Histopaque density gradient centrifugation and then cryopreserved in the vapor phase of liquid nitrogen. Analytical flow cytometry was used to check the purity and quantity of every magnetically sorted T cell population. From each sorted fraction, genomic DNA was isolated and quantified by UV absorbance on a Nanodrop 2000c. Counted from cysteine to phenylalanine, this CDR3 has 14 amino acids. The kept DNA is CDR3 alone, 42 bases in frame from the first base. The germline V gene supplies CDR1 LGHNA and CDR2 YSLEER. V and J are truncated by 1 base and 6 bases respectively, leaving an intervening sequence of 13 bases.

Notes on this clone: This clone's antigen is unknown. Per-base qualities were not stored, and no clone one base away is much larger.

The source material was naive CD4+ T cells sorted from blood. The label giving this sample's cell subset or site can be read as: CD45RA+ positively selected. Here the chain combines TRBV4-3 and TRBJ2-7; the D gene is unclear. This receptor was taken from a man between 18 and 29 years old in good health. The nucleotides are TGCGCCAGCAGCCAAGTCACGGATTCCGGCGAGCAGTACTTC. Its protein reads: CASSQVTDSGEQYF.